The rows below give T cell receptor beta chains drawn from one sample of a study of blood T cell repertoires in COVID-19. Only in-frame clones appear in the TCRdb table, and some are missing; sequencing was by immunoSEQ multiplex PCR. This sample has around 100,000 clones, with 90% found just once. The sequencing sample was made of peripheral blood. Source of these receptors: a man between 50 and 59 years old with acute or convalescent COVID-19. Each CDR3 is given with its conserved first and last residue. Each record gives: J gene, clone size, V gene, D gene, CDR3 protein, CDR3 DNA. A D gene is named only where the DNA matches it firmly. A clone size is listed for some rows: how often the clone was seen (once, few, many), or a class if it is expanded.

j_gene: TRBJ1-5
abundance: .
v_gene: TRBV27
d_gene: TRBD1
CDR3aa: CASRPGTAYSNQPQHF
CDR3nt: TGTGCCAGCCGACCCGGGACAGCCTATAGCAATCAGCCCCAGCATTTT

j_gene: TRBJ2-1
abundance: few
v_gene: TRBV7-2
d_gene: TRBD1
CDR3aa: CASSLGQGDWNEQFF
CDR3nt: TGTGCCAGCAGCCTAGGACAGGGGGATTGGAATGAGCAGTTCTTC

j_gene: TRBJ1-2
abundance: .
v_gene: TRBV30
d_gene: TRBD1
CDR3aa: CAWRPADREHGYTF
CDR3nt: TGTGCCTGGAGGCCGGCGGACAGGGAACATGGCTACACCTTC

j_gene: TRBJ2-1
abundance: .
v_gene: TRBV19
d_gene: TRBD1
CDR3aa: CASSRDRGYEQFF
CDR3nt: TGTGCCAGTAGTAGGGACAGGGGCTATGAGCAGTTCTTC

j_gene: TRBJ2-2
abundance: .
v_gene: TRBV7-8
d_gene: TRBD1
CDR3aa: CASSSTRRQGPNTGELFF
CDR3nt: TGTGCCAGCAGCTCGACCCGAAGACAGGGCCCGAACACCGGGGAGCTGTTTTTT

j_gene: TRBJ2-5
abundance: .
v_gene: TRBV11-2
d_gene: .
CDR3aa: CASSLVARRGETQYF
CDR3nt: TGTGCCAGCAGCTTAGTTGCGCGGCGCGGGGAGACCCAGTACTTC

j_gene: TRBJ1-6
abundance: .
v_gene: TRBV3-1/TRBV3-2
d_gene: TRBD1
CDR3aa: CASSPRGQGPWDSPLHF
CDR3nt: TGTGCCAGCAGCCCGAGAGGACAGGGACCTTGGGATTCACCCCTCCACTTT

j_gene: TRBJ2-7
abundance: .
v_gene: TRBV21-1
d_gene: .
CDR3aa: CASRVYGTLAYEQYF
CDR3nt: TGTGCCAGCAGGGTATACGGGACTCTAGCCTACGAGCAGTACTTC

j_gene: TRBJ2-1
abundance: .
v_gene: TRBV15
d_gene: TRBD2
CDR3aa: CATSRERREGTYNEQFF
CDR3nt: TGTGCCACCAGCAGAGAACGGCGGGAGGGTACCTACAATGAGCAGTTCTTC

j_gene: TRBJ2-7
abundance: .
v_gene: TRBV7-8
d_gene: TRBD2
CDR3aa: CASSLAGEGEGEQYF
CDR3nt: TGTGCCAGCAGCTTAGCGGGGGAAGGGGAGGGCGAGCAGTACTTC

j_gene: TRBJ1-5
abundance: few
v_gene: TRBV27
d_gene: .
CDR3aa: CASSPGYSNQPQHF
CDR3nt: TGTGCCAGTAGCCCCGGATATAGCAATCAGCCCCAGCATTTT

j_gene: TRBJ2-7
abundance: .
v_gene: TRBV7-6
d_gene: TRBD2
CDR3aa: CASSGTGTSGSLGEQYF
CDR3nt: TGTGCCAGCAGCGGGACCGGGACTAGCGGGAGCCTAGGCGAGCAGTACTTC

j_gene: TRBJ2-7
abundance: .
v_gene: TRBV27
d_gene: TRBD1
CDR3aa: CASSQPGQGRNEQYF
CDR3nt: TGTGCCAGCAGTCAACCGGGACAGGGGCGAAACGAGCAGTACTTC

j_gene: TRBJ2-1
abundance: few
v_gene: TRBV27
d_gene: .
CDR3aa: CASSPYSADEQFF
CDR3nt: TGTGCCAGCAGTCCATATAGCGCGGATGAGCAGTTCTTC

j_gene: TRBJ1-1
abundance: .
v_gene: TRBV7-6
d_gene: .
CDR3aa: CASNTGGNTEAFF
CDR3nt: TGTGCCAGCAATACAGGTGGGAACACTGAAGCTTTCTTT

j_gene: TRBJ1-5
abundance: .
v_gene: TRBV5-6
d_gene: .
CDR3aa: CASSSNRVGSNQPQHF
CDR3nt: TGTGCCAGCAGCTCGAACAGGGTAGGGAGCAATCAGCCCCAGCATTTT

j_gene: TRBJ1-1
abundance: .
v_gene: TRBV6-5
d_gene: TRBD1
CDR3aa: CASKRGTVSNTEAFF
CDR3nt: TGTGCCAGCAAAAGGGGGACAGTTTCGAACACTGAAGCTTTCTTT

j_gene: TRBJ1-1
abundance: .
v_gene: TRBV11-1
d_gene: .
CDR3aa: CASSLGPLPGGTEAFF
CDR3nt: TGTGCCAGCAGCTTAGGGCCCCTACCCGGAGGCACTGAAGCTTTCTTT

j_gene: TRBJ2-3
abundance: .
v_gene: TRBV5-3
d_gene: TRBD1
CDR3aa: CARSVSLDRGLTSDTQYF
CDR3nt: TGTGCCAGAAGCGTGAGTTTGGACAGGGGGCTCACTTCAGATACGCAGTATTTT

j_gene: TRBJ1-2
abundance: .
v_gene: TRBV6-1
d_gene: .
CDR3aa: CASSERGPSNYGYTF
CDR3nt: TGTGCCAGCAGTGAAAGAGGGCCATCCAACTATGGCTACACCTTC

j_gene: TRBJ2-5
abundance: .
v_gene: TRBV21-1
d_gene: .
CDR3aa: CASTPSGAVQETQYF
CDR3nt: TGTGCCAGCACCCCCTCTGGAGCGGTCCAAGAGACCCAGTACTTC

j_gene: TRBJ2-7
abundance: once
v_gene: TRBV5-1
d_gene: TRBD2
CDR3aa: CASSPGTSGSVDYEQYF
CDR3nt: TGCGCCAGCAGCCCCGGGACTAGCGGGAGTGTCGACTACGAGCAGTACTTC

j_gene: TRBJ2-7
abundance: .
v_gene: TRBV10-1
d_gene: .
CDR3aa: CASNHSSAPNYFSYEQYF
CDR3nt: TGCGCCAGCAATCATTCTTCTGCACCAAACTACTTTTCCTACGAGCAGTACTTC

j_gene: TRBJ2-5
abundance: .
v_gene: TRBV30
d_gene: TRBD1
CDR3aa: CAWSVPTGTGLGGTQYF
CDR3nt: TGTGCCTGGAGTGTACCTACCGGGACAGGCTTAGGGGGGACCCAGTACTTC

j_gene: TRBJ2-1
abundance: .
v_gene: TRBV11-3
d_gene: .
CDR3aa: CASSDLGIGALSDNEQFF
CDR3nt: TGTGCCAGCAGCGATTTGGGGATTGGCGCCCTTAGCGACAATGAGCAGTTCTTC

j_gene: TRBJ2-5
abundance: .
v_gene: TRBV6-1
d_gene: TRBD2
CDR3aa: CASSEALTSPGETQYF
CDR3nt: TGTGCCAGCAGTGAAGCCTTGACTAGCCCCGGGGAGACCCAGTACTTC

j_gene: TRBJ2-1
abundance: .
v_gene: TRBV7-8
d_gene: .
CDR3aa: CASSLGPSNEQFF
CDR3nt: TGTGCCAGCAGCTTAGGGCCCTCCAATGAGCAGTTCTTC

j_gene: TRBJ2-2
abundance: .
v_gene: TRBV15
d_gene: TRBD2
CDR3aa: CATSRDRFGAGGSGELFF
CDR3nt: TGTGCCACCAGCAGAGACCGTTTCGGAGCGGGAGGGTCCGGGGAGCTGTTTTTT

j_gene: TRBJ2-2
abundance: .
v_gene: TRBV6-1
d_gene: TRBD2
CDR3aa: CASSEAWVAGPNTGELFF
CDR3nt: TGTGCCAGCAGTGAAGCGTGGGTAGCGGGACCCAACACCGGGGAGCTGTTTTTT

j_gene: TRBJ2-3
abundance: .
v_gene: TRBV24-1
d_gene: .
CDR3aa: CATNHGGQNTDTQYF
CDR3nt: TGTGCCACCAACCATGGGGGACAAAACACAGATACGCAGTATTTT

j_gene: TRBJ1-3
abundance: .
v_gene: TRBV19
d_gene: .
CDR3aa: CASSFSSTSGNTIYF
CDR3nt: TGTGCCAGTAGTTTTTCGTCCACTTCTGGAAACACCATATATTTT

j_gene: TRBJ2-7
abundance: .
v_gene: TRBV4-1
d_gene: .
CDR3aa: CASSQGLHYEQYF
CDR3nt: TGCGCCAGCAGCCAGGGACTTCACTACGAGCAGTACTTC

j_gene: TRBJ2-2
abundance: .
v_gene: TRBV5-1
d_gene: .
CDR3aa: CASSLATGGTGELFF
CDR3nt: TGCGCCAGCAGCTTGGCGACCGGCGGTACCGGGGAGCTGTTTTTT

j_gene: TRBJ2-2
abundance: .
v_gene: TRBV19
d_gene: .
CDR3aa: CASDKGSNTGELFF
CDR3nt: TGTGCCAGTGACAAGGGGTCCAACACCGGGGAGCTGTTTTTT

j_gene: TRBJ1-1
abundance: .
v_gene: TRBV3-1/TRBV3-2
d_gene: .
CDR3aa: CASSPLTPNTEAFF
CDR3nt: TGTGCCAGCAGCCCCCTGACACCTAACACTGAAGCTTTCTTT

j_gene: TRBJ2-7
abundance: .
v_gene: TRBV7-9
d_gene: .
CDR3aa: CASSPEHYEQYF
CDR3nt: TGTGCCAGCAGCCCGGAGCATTACGAGCAGTACTTC

j_gene: TRBJ2-7
abundance: .
v_gene: TRBV30
d_gene: .
CDR3aa: CAWKRTASSYEQYF
CDR3nt: TGTGCCTGGAAAAGGACAGCGAGCTCCTACGAGCAGTACTTC

j_gene: TRBJ2-5
abundance: .
v_gene: TRBV28
d_gene: .
CDR3aa: CASSPGGLGETQYF
CDR3nt: TGTGCCAGCAGCCCCGGGGGGCTTGGAGAGACCCAGTACTTC

j_gene: TRBJ2-5
abundance: .
v_gene: TRBV18
d_gene: .
CDR3aa: CASSPTRVETQYF
CDR3nt: TGTGCCAGCTCCCCCACTCGGGTTGAGACCCAGTACTTC

j_gene: TRBJ2-1
abundance: .
v_gene: TRBV2
d_gene: TRBD2
CDR3aa: CASALAGGPGTLYNEQFF
CDR3nt: TGTGCCAGCGCACTAGCGGGAGGACCTGGCACATTATACAATGAGCAGTTCTTC

j_gene: TRBJ2-7
abundance: .
v_gene: TRBV7-9
d_gene: TRBD2
CDR3aa: CASSPGLAGGLGYEQYF
CDR3nt: TGTGCCAGCAGCCCAGGACTAGCGGGAGGACTAGGATACGAGCAGTACTTC

j_gene: TRBJ2-7
abundance: .
v_gene: TRBV4-3
d_gene: .
CDR3aa: CASSQDKGEVPYEQYF
CDR3nt: TGCGCCAGCAGCCAAGATAAAGGGGAAGTGCCCTACGAGCAGTACTTC

j_gene: TRBJ1-5
abundance: .
v_gene: TRBV24-1
d_gene: TRBD1
CDR3aa: CATSETGRKQPQHF
CDR3nt: TGTGCCACCAGTGAGACAGGGAGAAAACAGCCCCAGCATTTT

j_gene: TRBJ2-2
abundance: .
v_gene: TRBV5-4
d_gene: .
CDR3aa: CASSVQGTYTGELFF
CDR3nt: TGTGCCAGCAGCGTACAGGGGACTTACACCGGGGAGCTGTTTTTT

j_gene: TRBJ1-5
abundance: .
v_gene: TRBV6-6
d_gene: .
CDR3aa: CASSPRQLNQPQHF
CDR3nt: TGTGCCAGCAGTCCTAGACAGCTAAATCAGCCCCAGCATTTT

j_gene: TRBJ2-5
abundance: .
v_gene: TRBV6-5
d_gene: .
CDR3aa: CASSRGQETQYF
CDR3nt: TGTGCCAGCAGCAGGGGCCAAGAGACCCAGTACTTC

j_gene: TRBJ2-7
abundance: .
v_gene: TRBV19
d_gene: .
CDR3aa: CASSIVLRDYEQYF
CDR3nt: TGTGCCAGTAGTATAGTCCTGAGAGACTACGAGCAGTACTTC